The 6 T cell receptor beta chains given below trace back to one sample, sequenced in a study of blood T cell dynamics during melanoma immunotherapy. Assay used: immunoSEQ multiplex PCR; TCRdb lists only in-frame clones, some missing. The sample records more than 10,000 clones, about 81% being singletons. Time point noted: pre-treatment baseline. Material: blood, obtained from a patient treated with checkpoint blockade. These receptors all come from a human donor with melanoma.

The chain couples TRBV6-5 to TRBJ2-7; TRBD2 is a possible D gene (6 bases). The V and J ends lost 7 bases and 9 bases respectively, with 22 bases between them. Germline values: CDR1 MNHEY, CDR2 SVGAGI. The CDR3 runs 14 residues. The CDR3 protein is CASTEASVNSRQYF. As DNA, the CDR3 is TGTGCCAGCACTGAGGCTAGCGTAAATTCGAGGCAGTACTTC.

The rearrangement joins TRBV27 to TRBJ1-1; 7 bases align to TRBD1. With 2 bases clipped from V and 1 base from J, the junction kept 4 bases outside the gene matches. This CDR3 region has 15 residues. Looked up from germline, CDR1 is MNHEY and CDR2 is SMNVEV (reference sequence). Written as DNA, the CDR3 is TGTGCCAGCAGTTTACGGGGGACAGCGAACACTGAAGCTTTCTTT. The encoded protein is CASSLRGTANTEAFF.

The rearrangement uses TRBV21-1 and TRBJ2-3; the table gives TRBD2 as D, unverified against the DNA. TRBV21-1 is marked as a pseudogene. The CDR3 is made up of 17 amino acids. DNA for the CDR3: TGTGCCAGCAGCACCCGACTAGCGGGGGGGCTAGGGGATACGCAGTATTTT. Encoded protein: CASSTRLAGGLGDTQYF.

J is TRBJ1-1 and V is TRBV5-1, with TRBD1 identical over 9 bases. Germline V gene data show CDR1 as SGHRS and CDR2 as YFSETQ. V shed 6 bases, J shed 8 bases, and the junction held 5 bases outside the gene matches. The CDR3 is made up of 12 amino acids. The chain's CDR3 is CASTPDRGEAFF. The DNA of the CDR3 is TGCGCCAGCACTCCGGACAGGGGCGAAGCTTTCTTT.

The chain links TRBV19 to TRBJ2-7; 8 bases are shared with TRBD1. Per the germline V gene, CDR1 is LNHDA and CDR2 is SQIVND (reference sequence). Germline trimming cut 3 bases from V and 9 bases from J; bases unmatched to any gene: 10. The CDR3 is 14 residues long. This chain's CDR3 is CASSITGGGFRQYF. The DNA of the CDR3 is TGTGCCAGTAGTATCACAGGGGGAGGTTTTAGGCAGTACTTC.

A remark on this clone: A junction end diverges from the germline sequence, so it may reflect a read error. The gene calls are TRBV6-6 and TRBJ1-4; D is ambiguous. The CDR3 is 13 residues long. CDR1 and CDR2 (germline): MNHNY, SVGAGI (reference sequence). The CDR3 is CASSYTPQNLQLF. The CDR3 DNA reads TGTGCCAGCAGTTACACCCCTCAGAACCTACAGCTTTTT.